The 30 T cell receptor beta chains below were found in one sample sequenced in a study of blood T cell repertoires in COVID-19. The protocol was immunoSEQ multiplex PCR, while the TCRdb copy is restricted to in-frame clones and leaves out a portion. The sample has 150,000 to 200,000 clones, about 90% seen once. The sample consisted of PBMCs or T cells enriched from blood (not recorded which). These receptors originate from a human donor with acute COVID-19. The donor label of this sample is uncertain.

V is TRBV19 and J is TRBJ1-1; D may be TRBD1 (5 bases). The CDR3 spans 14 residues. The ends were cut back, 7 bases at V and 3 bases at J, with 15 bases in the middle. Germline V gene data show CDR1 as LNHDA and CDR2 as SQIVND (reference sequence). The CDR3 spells CASTRWGADTEAFF. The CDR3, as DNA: TGTGCCAGTACTAGATGGGGCGCGGACACTGAAGCTTTCTTT.

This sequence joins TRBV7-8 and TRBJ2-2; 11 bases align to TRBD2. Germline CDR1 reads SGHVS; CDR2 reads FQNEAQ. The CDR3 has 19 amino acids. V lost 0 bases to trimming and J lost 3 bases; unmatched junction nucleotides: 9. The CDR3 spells CASSLAPIAGGLDTGELFF. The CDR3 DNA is TGTGCCAGCAGCTTAGCGCCGATAGCGGGGGGGCTCGACACCGGGGAGCTGTTTTTT.

The CDR3 region is CASSQIGGQGTQYF. DNA for the CDR3: TGCGCCAGCAGCCAGATAGGGGGCCAGGGGACCCAGTACTTC. The V call is TRBV4-1, the J call TRBJ2-5; 7 positions match TRBD1. The germline gives CDR1 MGHRA, CDR2 YSYEKL. The CDR3 loop spans 14 amino acids. V trimming: 3 bases; J trimming: 7 bases; junction bases outside the gene matches: 8.

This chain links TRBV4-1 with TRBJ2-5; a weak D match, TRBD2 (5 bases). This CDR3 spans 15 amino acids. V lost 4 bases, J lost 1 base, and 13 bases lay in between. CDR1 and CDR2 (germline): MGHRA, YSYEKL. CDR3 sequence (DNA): TGCGCCAGCAGCCGATCCGGACGGGGCCAAGAGACCCAGTACTTC. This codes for CASSRSGRGQETQYF.

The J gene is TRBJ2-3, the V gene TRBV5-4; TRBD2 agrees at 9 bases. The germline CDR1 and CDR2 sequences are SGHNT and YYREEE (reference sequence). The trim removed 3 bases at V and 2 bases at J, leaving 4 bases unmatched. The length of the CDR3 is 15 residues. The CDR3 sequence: CASSYSGGITDTQYF. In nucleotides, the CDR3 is TGTGCCAGCAGCTATAGCGGGGGAATCACAGATACGCAGTATTTT.

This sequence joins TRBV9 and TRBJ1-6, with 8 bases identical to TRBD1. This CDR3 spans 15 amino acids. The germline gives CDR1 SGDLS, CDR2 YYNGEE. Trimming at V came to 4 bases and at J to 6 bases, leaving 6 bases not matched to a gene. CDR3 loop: CASSTRTGFNSPLHF. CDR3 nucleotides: TGTGCCAGCAGCACAAGGACAGGGTTTAATTCACCCCTCCACTTT.

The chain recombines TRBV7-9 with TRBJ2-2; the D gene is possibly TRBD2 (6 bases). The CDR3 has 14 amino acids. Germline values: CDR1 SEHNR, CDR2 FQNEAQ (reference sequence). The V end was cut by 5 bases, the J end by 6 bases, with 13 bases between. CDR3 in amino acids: CASSTGLRPGELFF. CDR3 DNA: TGTGCCAGCAGCACGGGACTGAGGCCCGGGGAGCTGTTTTTT.

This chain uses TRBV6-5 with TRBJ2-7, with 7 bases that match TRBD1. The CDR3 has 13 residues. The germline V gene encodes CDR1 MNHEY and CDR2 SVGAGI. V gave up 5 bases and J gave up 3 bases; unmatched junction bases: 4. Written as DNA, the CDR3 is TGTGCCAGCAGTACAGGGGTGTTCTACGAGCAGTACTTC. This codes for CASSTGVFYEQYF.

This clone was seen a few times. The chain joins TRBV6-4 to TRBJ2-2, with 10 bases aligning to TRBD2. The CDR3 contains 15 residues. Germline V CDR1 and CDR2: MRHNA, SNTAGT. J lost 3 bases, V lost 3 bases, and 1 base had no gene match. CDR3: CASSESGGDTGELFF. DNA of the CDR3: TGTGCCAGCAGTGAAAGCGGGGGGGACACCGGGGAGCTGTTTTTT.

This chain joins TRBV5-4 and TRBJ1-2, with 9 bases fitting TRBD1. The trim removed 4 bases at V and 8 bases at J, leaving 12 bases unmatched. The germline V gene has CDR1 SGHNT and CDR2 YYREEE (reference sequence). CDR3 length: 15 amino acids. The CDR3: CASSTDGQGPWGYTF. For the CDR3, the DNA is TGTGCCAGCAGCACCGACGGACAGGGGCCTTGGGGCTACACCTTC.

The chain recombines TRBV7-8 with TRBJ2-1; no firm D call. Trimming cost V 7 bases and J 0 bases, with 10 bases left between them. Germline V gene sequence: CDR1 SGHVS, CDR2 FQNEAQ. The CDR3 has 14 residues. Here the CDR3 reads CASTRTGSYNEQFF. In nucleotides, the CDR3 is TGTGCCAGCACCCGCACCGGCTCCTACAATGAGCAGTTCTTC.

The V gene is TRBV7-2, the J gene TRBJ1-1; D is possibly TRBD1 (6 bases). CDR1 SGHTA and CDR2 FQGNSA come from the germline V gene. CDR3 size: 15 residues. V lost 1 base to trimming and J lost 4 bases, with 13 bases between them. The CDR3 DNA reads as TGTGCCAGCAGCTTAGATGGACAGAGGGGCACTGAAGCTTTCTTT. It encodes CASSLDGQRGTEAFF. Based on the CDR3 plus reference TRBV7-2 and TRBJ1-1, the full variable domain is GAGVSQSPSNKVTEKGKDVELRCDPISGHTALYWYRQSLGQGLEFLIYFQGNSAPDKSGLPSDRFSAERTGGSVSTLTIQRTQQEDSAVYLCASSLDGQRGTEAFFGQGTRLTVV.

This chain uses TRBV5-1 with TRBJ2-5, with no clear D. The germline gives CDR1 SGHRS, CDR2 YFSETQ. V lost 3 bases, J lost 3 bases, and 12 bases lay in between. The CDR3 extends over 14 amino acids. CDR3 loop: CASSSGDKEETQYF. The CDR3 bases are TGCGCCAGCAGCTCAGGTGACAAGGAAGAGACCCAGTACTTC.

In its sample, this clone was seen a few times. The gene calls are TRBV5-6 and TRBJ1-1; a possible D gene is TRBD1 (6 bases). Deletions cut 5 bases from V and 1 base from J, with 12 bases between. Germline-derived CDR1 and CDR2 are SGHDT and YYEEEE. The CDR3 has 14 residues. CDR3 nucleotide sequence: TGTGCCAGCAGTTTGACACAGGGGAACACTGAAGCTTTCTTT. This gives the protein CASSLTQGNTEAFF.

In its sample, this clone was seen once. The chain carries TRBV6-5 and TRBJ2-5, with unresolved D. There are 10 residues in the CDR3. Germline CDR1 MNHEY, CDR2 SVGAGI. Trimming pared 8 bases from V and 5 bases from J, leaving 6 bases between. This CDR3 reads CASVRETQYF. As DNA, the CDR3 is TGTGCCAGCGTGAGGGAGACCCAGTACTTC.

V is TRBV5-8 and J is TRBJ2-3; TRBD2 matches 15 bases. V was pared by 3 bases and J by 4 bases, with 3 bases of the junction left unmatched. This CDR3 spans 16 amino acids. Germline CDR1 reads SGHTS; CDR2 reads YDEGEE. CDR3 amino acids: CASSWGTSGGSDTQYF. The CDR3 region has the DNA TGTGCCAGCAGCTGGGGGACTAGCGGGGGGTCAGATACGCAGTATTTT.

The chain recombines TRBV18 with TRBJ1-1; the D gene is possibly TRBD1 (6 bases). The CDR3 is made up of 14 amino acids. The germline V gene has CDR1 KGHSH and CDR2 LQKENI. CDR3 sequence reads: CKTRRDTMNTEAFF. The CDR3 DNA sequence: TGTAAAACACGCCGGGACACCATGAACACTGAAGCTTTCTTT.

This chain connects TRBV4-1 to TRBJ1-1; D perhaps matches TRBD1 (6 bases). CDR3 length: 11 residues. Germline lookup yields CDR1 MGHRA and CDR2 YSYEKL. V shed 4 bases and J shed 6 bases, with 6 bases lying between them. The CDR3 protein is CASSPGAEAFF. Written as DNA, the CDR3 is TGCGCCAGCAGCCCAGGGGCTGAAGCTTTCTTT.

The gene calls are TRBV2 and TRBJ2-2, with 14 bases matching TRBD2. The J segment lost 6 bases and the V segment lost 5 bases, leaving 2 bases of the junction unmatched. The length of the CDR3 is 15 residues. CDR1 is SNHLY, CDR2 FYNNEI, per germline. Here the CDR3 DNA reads TGTGCCAGCAGTAGGGGACTAGCGGGGGCCGGGGAGCTGTTTTTT. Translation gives CASSRGLAGAGELFF. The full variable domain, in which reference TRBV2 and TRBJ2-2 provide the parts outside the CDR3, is EPEVTQTPSHQVTQMGQEVILRCVPISNHLYFYWYRQILGQKVEFLVSFYNNEISEKSEIFDDQFSVERPDGSNFTLKIRSTKLEDSAMYFCASSRGLAGAGELFFGEGSRLTVL.

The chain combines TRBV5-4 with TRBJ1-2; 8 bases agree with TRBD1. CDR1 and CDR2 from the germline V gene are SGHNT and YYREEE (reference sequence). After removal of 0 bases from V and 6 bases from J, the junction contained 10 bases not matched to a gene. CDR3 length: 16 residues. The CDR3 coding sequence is TGTGCCAGCAGCTTGGAGAGGACAGGGAAGGAGGATGGCTACACCTTC. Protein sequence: CASSLERTGKEDGYTF.

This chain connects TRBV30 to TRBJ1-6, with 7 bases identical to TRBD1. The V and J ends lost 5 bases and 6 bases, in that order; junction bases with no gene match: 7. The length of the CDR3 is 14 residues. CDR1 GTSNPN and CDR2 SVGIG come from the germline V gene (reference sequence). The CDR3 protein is CAWERGLGNSPLHF. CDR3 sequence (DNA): TGTGCCTGGGAGAGGGGGCTGGGTAATTCACCCCTCCACTTT.

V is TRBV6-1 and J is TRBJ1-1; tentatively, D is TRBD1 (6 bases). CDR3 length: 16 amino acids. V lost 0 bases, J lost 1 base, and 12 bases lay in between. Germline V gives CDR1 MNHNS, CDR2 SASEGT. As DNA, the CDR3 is TGTGCCAGCAGTGAAGCGGGCACAGGGACGAACACTGAAGCTTTCTTT. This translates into CASSEAGTGTNTEAFF.

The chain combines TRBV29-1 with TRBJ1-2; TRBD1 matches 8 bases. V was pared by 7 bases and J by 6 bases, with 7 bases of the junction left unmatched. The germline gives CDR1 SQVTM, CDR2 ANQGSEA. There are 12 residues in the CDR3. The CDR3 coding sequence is TGCAGCGCCCCGACAGGGGAAGATGGCTACACCTTC. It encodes CSAPTGEDGYTF.

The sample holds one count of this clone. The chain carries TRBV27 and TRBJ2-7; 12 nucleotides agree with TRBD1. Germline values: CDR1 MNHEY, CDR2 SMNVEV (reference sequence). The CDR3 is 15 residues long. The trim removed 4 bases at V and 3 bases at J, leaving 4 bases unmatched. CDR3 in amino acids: CASSSRDRGLYEQYF. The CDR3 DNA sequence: TGTGCCAGCAGTTCCCGGGACAGGGGGCTCTACGAGCAGTACTTC.

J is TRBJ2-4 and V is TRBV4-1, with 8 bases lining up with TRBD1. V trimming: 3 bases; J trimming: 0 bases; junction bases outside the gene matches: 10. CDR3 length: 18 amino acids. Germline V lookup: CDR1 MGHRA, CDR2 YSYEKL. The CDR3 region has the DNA TGCGCCAGCAGCCAGGGGCCCTTACAGGGGGTAGCCAAAAACATTCAGTACTTC. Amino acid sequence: CASSQGPLQGVAKNIQYF.

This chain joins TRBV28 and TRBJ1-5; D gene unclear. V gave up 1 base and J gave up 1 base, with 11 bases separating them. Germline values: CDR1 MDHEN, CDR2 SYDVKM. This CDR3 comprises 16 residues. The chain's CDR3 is CASSLYSRGSNQPQHF. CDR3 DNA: TGTGCCAGCAGTTTATACTCCCGAGGGAGCAATCAGCCCCAGCATTTT.

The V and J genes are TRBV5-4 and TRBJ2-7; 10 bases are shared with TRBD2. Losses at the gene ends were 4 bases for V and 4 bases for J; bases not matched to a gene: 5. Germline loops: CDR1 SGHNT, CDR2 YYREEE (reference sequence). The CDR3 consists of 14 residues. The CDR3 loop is CASSGSSGGYEQYF. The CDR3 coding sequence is TGTGCCAGCAGCGGCTCTAGCGGGGGTTACGAGCAGTACTTC. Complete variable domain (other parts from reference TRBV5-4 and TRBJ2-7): ETGVTQSPTHLIKTRGQQVTLRCSSQSGHNTVSWYQQALGQGPQFIFQYYREEENGRGNFPPRFSGLQFPNYSSELNVNALELDDSALYLCASSGSSGGYEQYFGPGTRLTVT.

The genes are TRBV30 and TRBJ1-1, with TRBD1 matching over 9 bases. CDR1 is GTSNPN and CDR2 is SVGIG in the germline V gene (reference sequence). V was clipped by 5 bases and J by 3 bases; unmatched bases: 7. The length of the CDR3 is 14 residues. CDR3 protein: CAWAGTGIYTEAFF. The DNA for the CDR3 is TGTGCCTGGGCTGGGACAGGGATATACACTGAAGCTTTCTTT.

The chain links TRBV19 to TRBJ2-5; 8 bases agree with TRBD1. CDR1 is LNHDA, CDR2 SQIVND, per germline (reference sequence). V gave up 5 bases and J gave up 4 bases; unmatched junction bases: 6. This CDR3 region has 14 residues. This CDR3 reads CASSLGQGLETQYF. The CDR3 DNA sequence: TGTGCCAGTAGTCTCGGACAGGGTTTAGAGACCCAGTACTTC.

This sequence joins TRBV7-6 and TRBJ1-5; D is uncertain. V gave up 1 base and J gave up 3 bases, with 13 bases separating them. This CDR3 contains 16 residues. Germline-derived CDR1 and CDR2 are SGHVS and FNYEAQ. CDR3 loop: CASSLGGAGSNQPQHF. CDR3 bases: TGTGCCAGCAGCTTAGGAGGTGCGGGATCCAATCAGCCCCAGCATTTT.